One sample yielded the 25 T cell receptor beta chains listed below, sequenced in a study of beta chain features in type 1 diabetes. Study-wide points: Within each of all four CD4+ subsets, Type 1 diabetes patients had TCRB CDR3s that were moderately but significantly shorter.

Expressed TCRB transcripts got sequenced, as all isolated RNA was reverse transcribed. Assay: immunoSEQ multiplex PCR; the TCRdb copy retains only in-frame clones and omits some. The sample has approximately 60,000 clones, roughly 52% seen once. For these receptors, no antigen is known. Source material: Tregs from blood. The receptors stem from a woman between 35 and 50 years old with type 1 diabetes.

The chain couples TRBV11-1 to TRBJ1-4; D uncertain. Trimming removed 5 bases at V and 8 bases at J, with 15 bases between. The germline V gene has CDR1 SGHAT and CDR2 FQDESV (reference sequence). This CDR3 comprises 14 residues. The CDR3 loop is CASSTRHGGEKLFF. The CDR3 coding sequence is TGTGCCAGCAGCACCAGACACGGAGGAGAAAAACTGTTTTTT.

The chain uses TRBV27 and TRBJ2-1, with 14 positions matching TRBD2. The CDR3 has 17 amino acids. V shed 4 bases, J shed 6 bases, and the junction held 8 bases outside the gene matches. Germline loops: CDR1 MNHEY, CDR2 SMNVEV (reference sequence). CDR3 bases: TGTGCCAGCAGTTCCAATAGACTAGCGGGAGGGCTCAATGAGCAGTTCTTC. Translation gives CASSSNRLAGGLNEQFF.

The V gene is TRBV18, the J gene TRBJ2-7; tentative D call: TRBD2 (5 bases). Trimming shortened V by 6 bases and J by 3 bases, and 6 bases separated the two germline ends. The germline CDR1 and CDR2 sequences are KGHSH and LQKENI. There are 11 residues in the CDR3. CDR3 nucleotide sequence: TGTGCCAGCTCCCGGGACTACGAGCAGTACTTC. Translating gives CASSRDYEQYF.

The CDR3 sequence is CASSLRDRPGNTIYF. The CDR3 bases are TGTGCCAGCAGTTTGAGGGACAGACCTGGAAACACCATATATTTT. The gene calls are TRBV28 and TRBJ1-3, with 7 bases fitting TRBD1. Germline trimming cut 3 bases from V and 2 bases from J; bases unmatched to any gene: 4. The CDR3 runs 15 residues. Germline V gives CDR1 MDHEN, CDR2 SYDVKM.

The chain carries TRBV29-1 and TRBJ2-1; 9 bases agree with TRBD2. CDR3 length: 17 residues. V was clipped by 4 bases and J by 0 bases; unmatched bases: 10. CDR1 SQVTM and CDR2 ANQGSEA come from the germline V gene. CDR3 DNA: TGCAGCGTTGTAGGCGGGAGGGCTCCCAGCTCCTACAATGAGCAGTTCTTC. As protein: CSVVGGRAPSSYNEQFF.

The chain carries TRBV29-1 and TRBJ1-1, with no clear D. The length of the CDR3 is 11 residues. V lost 6 bases and J lost 1, with 6 bases in between. Looked up from germline, CDR1 is SQVTM and CDR2 is ANQGSEA. CDR3 in DNA: TGCAGCGTCGCGGAGAACACTGAAGCTTTCTTT. Its translation: CSVAENTEAFF.

This chain joins TRBV7-3 and TRBJ2-1; 9 bases are a match to TRBD2. Germline V gene lookup returns CDR1 SGHTA and CDR2 FQGTGA. J lost 8 bases, V lost 2 bases, and 10 bases had no gene match. This CDR3 is built from 16 residues. The CDR3 spells CASSLSPSGNIYEQFF. CDR3 in DNA: TGTGCCAGCAGCTTATCGCCTAGCGGGAATATCTATGAGCAGTTCTTC.

The V gene is TRBV7-3, the J gene TRBJ2-3, with D possibly TRBD2 on 6 matching bases. Trimming left V 0 bases short and J 2 bases short, with 9 bases between. The CDR3 sequence is 15 residues long. In germline, CDR1 is SGHTA, CDR2 FQGTGA. The CDR3 reads CASSLTGGVTDTQYF. CDR3 nucleotides: TGTGCCAGCAGCTTAACGGGAGGCGTCACAGATACGCAGTATTTT.

J is TRBJ2-2 and V is TRBV11-1, with 7 bases that match TRBD2. The ends lost 1 base at V and 4 bases at J; junction bases unmatched: 9. This CDR3 spans 17 amino acids. CDR1 is SGHAT, CDR2 FQDESV, per germline (reference sequence). CDR3 in amino acids: CASSLEGRARGTGELFF. In DNA, the CDR3 is TGTGCCAGCAGCTTAGAGGGGAGGGCCCGAGGCACCGGGGAGCTGTTTTTT.

This clone was found a few times. The chain couples TRBV4-3 to TRBJ2-3; 9 bases align to TRBD1. Germline V gives CDR1 LGHNA, CDR2 YSLEER. Unmatched junction bases numbered 2, after V lost 3 bases and J lost 4 bases. There are 14 residues in the CDR3. The CDR3 loop reads CASSQRQGADTQYF. For the CDR3, the DNA is TGCGCCAGCAGCCAGAGACAGGGGGCAGATACGCAGTATTTT.

The V call is TRBV5-1, the J call TRBJ2-1, with D possibly TRBD2 on 6 matching bases. In germline, CDR1 is SGHRS, CDR2 YFSETQ. Trimming removed 0 bases at V and 2 bases at J, with 12 bases between. The CDR3 is 16 amino acids. CDR3 sequence reads: CASSLDGGVTYNEQFF. As DNA, the CDR3 is TGCGCCAGCAGCTTGGACGGGGGAGTCACCTACAATGAGCAGTTCTTC.

This chain uses TRBV28 with TRBJ1-5, with 8 nucleotides matching TRBD1. CDR3 length: 15 residues. Trimming removed 7 bases from V and 7 bases from J; junction bases left unmatched: 12. The germline V gene has CDR1 MDHEN and CDR2 SYDVKM. The CDR3 spells CASTHRTGMHQPQHF. CDR3 DNA: TGTGCCAGCACCCATCGGACAGGGATGCACCAGCCCCAGCATTTT.

The gene calls are TRBV7-8 and TRBJ1-1; the match to TRBD1 covers 11 bases. With V trimmed by 4 bases and J by 4 bases, 5 bases remained unmatched. This CDR3 is 15 amino acids long. Germline CDR1 is SGHVS and CDR2 is FQNEAQ. CDR3 sequence (DNA): TGTGCCAGCAGCTCAACCGGGACAGGGGGCACTGAAGCTTTCTTT. It translates to CASSSTGTGGTEAFF.

The V and J genes are TRBV28 and TRBJ2-2; 10 bases match TRBD2. CDR1 MDHEN and CDR2 SYDVKM come from the germline V gene. V shed 6 bases and J 7 bases; nucleotides not matched to a gene: 5. This CDR3 region has 14 residues. The CDR3 loop reads CASRLAGLGGELFF. The CDR3 DNA is TGTGCCAGCAGACTAGCGGGGCTCGGCGGGGAGCTGTTTTTT.

CDR3: CASSLGGDGSYEQYF. CDR3 nucleotides: TGCGCCAGCAGCTTGGGGGGGGATGGCTCCTACGAGCAGTACTTC. The gene calls are TRBV5-1 and TRBJ2-7, with D possibly TRBD2 on 6 matching bases. The ends were cut back, 0 bases at V and 0 bases at J, with 10 bases in the middle. Germline V gives CDR1 SGHRS, CDR2 YFSETQ. The CDR3 consists of 15 residues.

Notes on this clone: This sample includes further DNA sequences coding for the same CDR3. The chain has TRBV28 and TRBJ1-5; perhaps TRBD1 as D (5 bases). V gave up 2 bases and J gave up 2 bases, with 10 bases separating them. The CDR3 is made up of 15 amino acids. CDR1 MDHEN and CDR2 SYDVKM come from the germline V gene. The CDR3 loop reads CASSLGGAGNQPQHF. The CDR3 DNA reads as TGTGCCAGCAGTTTAGGCGGGGCGGGCAATCAGCCCCAGCATTTT.

This clone was counted between two and nine times. The chain is built from TRBV4-3 and TRBJ2-1, with 11 bases lining up with TRBD2. CDR1 is LGHNA, CDR2 YSLEER, per germline. There are 17 residues in the CDR3. V lost 4 bases to trimming and J lost 4 bases; unmatched junction nucleotides: 9. The CDR3 DNA follows: TGCGCCAGCAGCCCGACGACTAGCGGGGAATCTTACAATGAGCAGTTCTTC. This gives the protein CASSPTTSGESYNEQFF.

The chain carries TRBV7-2 and TRBJ1-5, with D uncertain. The CDR3 has 13 residues. V lost 1 base to trimming and J lost 4 bases, with 5 bases between them. Germline V gives CDR1 SGHTA, CDR2 FQGNSA. CDR3 amino acids: CASSLVANQPQHF. The CDR3, as DNA: TGTGCCAGCAGCTTAGTGGCAAATCAGCCCCAGCATTTT. The full variable domain, completed using reference TRBV7-2 and TRBJ1-5, is GAGVSQSPSNKVTEKGKDVELRCDPISGHTALYWYRQSLGQGLEFLIYFQGNSAPDKSGLPSDRFSAERTGGSVSTLTIQRTQQEDSAVYLCASSLVANQPQHFGDGTRLSIL.

The chain recombines TRBV28 with TRBJ2-3, with TRBD1 identical over 10 bases. Germline V gives CDR1 MDHEN, CDR2 SYDVKM. The CDR3 runs to 17 residues. Germline trimming cut 2 bases from V and 6 bases from J; bases unmatched to any gene: 11. Written as DNA, the CDR3 is TGTGCCAGCAGTTTAAGTGGTGCGGGACAGGGGTCGGATACGCAGTATTTT. It is translated as CASSLSGAGQGSDTQYF.

In DNA, the CDR3 is TGTGCCAGCAGTTCACCCGGGACAGAGAACACTGAAGCTTTCTTT. Translated: CASSSPGTENTEAFF. The V call is TRBV28, the J call TRBJ1-1; 7 positions match TRBD1. This CDR3 contains 15 residues. CDR1 is MDHEN, CDR2 SYDVKM, per germline. Germline trimming cut 4 bases from V and 1 base from J; bases unmatched to any gene: 6.

The sample holds one count of this clone. The rearrangement uses TRBV2 and TRBJ2-5; D is uncertain. The CDR3 spans 12 residues. Trimming cost V 6 bases and J 3 bases, with 8 bases left between them. The germline V gene encodes CDR1 SNHLY and CDR2 FYNNEI. Written as DNA, the CDR3 is TGTGCCAGCAGCCTAACCGAAGAGACCCAGTACTTC. This codes for CASSLTEETQYF.

This clone was seen a handful of times. The rearrangement uses TRBV6-5 and TRBJ1-5; 7 bases map to TRBD1. V gave up 5 bases and J gave up 2 bases; unmatched junction bases: 3. The germline gives CDR1 MNHEY, CDR2 SVGAGI. This CDR3 spans 14 amino acids. In DNA form, the CDR3 reads TGTGCCAGCAGTGTGCAGGGGGGCAATCAGCCCCAGCATTTT. This codes for CASSVQGGNQPQHF.

The V and J genes are TRBV6-6 and TRBJ1-5; possible D gene TRBD1, 6 bases. The length of the CDR3 is 16 residues. Trimming took off 7 bases at V and 0 bases at J, with 16 bases between the two ends. CDR1 and CDR2 (germline): MNHNY, SVGAGI (reference sequence). The DNA of the CDR3 is TGTGCCAGCAACAAGGCGACAGGAATTAGCAATCAGCCCCAGCATTTT. Amino acids: CASNKATGISNQPQHF.

This clone appeared a few times. V is TRBV18 and J is TRBJ1-1; 8 nucleotides line up with TRBD1. Germline V gene lookup returns CDR1 KGHSH and CDR2 LQKENI. The CDR3 extends over 18 amino acids. Trimming cost V 6 bases and J 6 bases; bases outside gene matches: 21. CDR3 DNA: TGTGCCAGCTCCGGGACAGGCCATTCAGCCCGCAGTATCGCTGAAGCTTTCTTT. Encoded protein: CASSGTGHSARSIAEAFF.

The chain links TRBV4-3 to TRBJ2-7, with TRBD1 as a possible D gene (5 bases). This CDR3 has 14 amino acids. Trimming stripped 2 bases from V and 2 bases from J, with 10 bases between. CDR1 LGHNA and CDR2 YSLEER come from the germline V gene. This chain's CDR3 is CASSQRQGPYEQYF. In nucleotides, the CDR3 is TGCGCCAGCAGCCAACGCCAGGGTCCCTACGAGCAGTACTTC.